This TCR beta chain was recovered during a study of T cell responses to AZD1222 COVID-19 vaccine. This CDR3 is 13 amino acids long. Between the trimmed V and J ends, which lost 1 base and 2 bases, there was a span of 4 bases. TCRdb's table, derived via immunoSEQ multiplex PCR, lists solely in-frame clones and lacks some. The data contain about 73,000 clones, roughly 89% of them singletons. The chain recombines TRBV12-3 or TRBV12-4 with TRBJ2-3; D is undetermined. Sequenced here: peripheral blood, sampled 28 days after the second AZD1222 dose. This receptor was obtained from an adult who received the AZD1222 COVID-19 vaccine. This CDR3 is CASSLGSTDTQYF. Here the CDR3 DNA reads TGTGCCAGCAGTTTAGGATCCACAGATACGCAGTATTTT.